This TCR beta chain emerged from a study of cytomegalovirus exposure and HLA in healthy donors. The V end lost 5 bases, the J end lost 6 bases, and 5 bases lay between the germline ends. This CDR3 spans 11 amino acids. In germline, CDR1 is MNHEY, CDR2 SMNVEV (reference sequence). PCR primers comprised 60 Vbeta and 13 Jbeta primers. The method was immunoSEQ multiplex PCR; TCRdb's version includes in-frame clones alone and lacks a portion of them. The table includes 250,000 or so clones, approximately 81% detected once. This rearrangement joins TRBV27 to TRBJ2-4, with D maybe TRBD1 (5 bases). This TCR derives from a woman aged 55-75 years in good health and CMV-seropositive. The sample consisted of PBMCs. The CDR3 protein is CASSQGNIQYF. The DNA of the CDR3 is TGTGCCAGCAGTCAGGGAAACATTCAGTACTTC.